The 23 T cell receptor beta chains below all came from one sample that was sequenced in a study of shared clonotypes between healthy human individuals (dated by TCRdb to between 2020 and 2021). Libraries came from the immunoSEQ multiplex PCR assay. This is the immuneACCESS table as TCRdb keeps it, with only in-frame sequences that have V and J called. A part of the clones is gone; compared with another copy, unresolved V genes explain less than half, and the rest is unexplained. For this sample there are about 580,000 clones; roughly 98% appear just once. The ten biggest clones cover 0.3% of the sample. CD8 naive samples were CD45RO-negative cells positively selected for CCR7, giving a CD45RA+CCR7+ population that excluded TemRA cells. The sample consisted of naive CD8+ T cells sorted from blood. The cell subset or site label for this specimen denotes: CD45RA+CCR7+. The source of these receptors is a young man in good health.

The V gene is TRBV5-8, the J gene TRBJ2-7; 7 bases match TRBD2. This CDR3 is 13 amino acids long. V gave up 0 bases and J gave up 7 bases; unmatched junction bases: 4. The V gene's germline CDR1 is SGHTS and CDR2 YDEGEE. The CDR3 DNA is TGTGCCAGCAGCTTGGTCGGAGCGGGGGAGCAGTACTTC. Protein: CASSLVGAGEQYF.

The V and J genes are TRBV10-2 and TRBJ2-1, with TRBD2 matching over 10 bases. CDR1 and CDR2 from the germline V gene are WSHSY and SAAADI. The CDR3 is made up of 14 amino acids. The junction had 1 base not matched to a gene; V was cut back by 6 bases and J by 2 bases. CDR3 DNA sequence: TGCGCCAGCAGCGGACTAGCGGCCTACAATGAGCAGTTCTTC. Encoded protein: CASSGLAAYNEQFF.

The rearrangement links TRBV7-6 to TRBJ1-4, with D perhaps TRBD1 (6 bases). The CDR3 contains 17 residues. Germline V gives CDR1 SGHVS, CDR2 FNYEAQ. V dropped 6 bases and J dropped 2 bases, with 19 bases sitting between them. DNA for the CDR3: TGTGCCAGCAGGCACGGGGGGCCCAGGGCCACTAATGAAAAACTGTTTTTT. It specifies CASRHGGPRATNEKLFF.

The chain has TRBV4-3 and TRBJ2-7, with 7 bases that match TRBD2. CDR1 and CDR2 (germline): LGHNA, YSLEER. V lost 0 bases to trimming and J lost 5 bases; unmatched junction nucleotides: 7. The CDR3 length is 15 residues. The CDR3 protein is CASSQDMAGVDEQYF. The CDR3 bases are TGCGCCAGCAGCCAAGACATGGCGGGAGTGGACGAGCAGTACTTC.

The rearrangement joins TRBV4-1 to TRBJ2-1; D unresolved. This CDR3 region has 13 residues. From germline, CDR1 is MGHRA and CDR2 YSYEKL. The V and J ends lost 0 bases and 7 bases respectively, with 7 bases between them. The CDR3 coding sequence is TGCGCCAGCAGCCAAGAGGTAGAAAATGAGCAGTTCTTC. It encodes CASSQEVENEQFF.

The rearrangement uses TRBV5-8 and TRBJ1-1; TRBD1 matches 7 bases. The trim removed 2 bases at V and 8 bases at J, leaving 9 bases unmatched. CDR3 size: 14 residues. The germline V gene has CDR1 SGHTS and CDR2 YDEGEE. The CDR3 DNA sequence: TGTGCCAGCAGCTTATGGTCGACAGGGCCCGAAGCTTTCTTT. Protein product: CASSLWSTGPEAFF.

The J gene is TRBJ2-7, the V gene TRBV29-1, with 11 bases that match TRBD2. The ends lost 1 base at V and 3 bases at J; junction bases unmatched: 8. CDR3 size: 16 residues. The germline CDR1 and CDR2 sequences are SQVTM and ANQGSEA. The CDR3 DNA is TGCAGCGTTGAAGGCCTAGCGGGAGGTGGACTCTACGAGCAGTACTTC. Translation: CSVEGLAGGGLYEQYF.

This clone was seen just once. The V call is TRBV7-3, the J call TRBJ2-7, with no clear D. Between the trimmed V and J ends, which lost 6 bases and 0 bases, there was a span of 15 bases. Per germline, CDR1 SGHTA and CDR2 FQGTGA. This CDR3 region has 15 residues. CDR3 sequence (DNA): TGTGCCAGCAGTACAGACACCCCGAGCTCCTACGAGCAGTACTTC. This translates into CASSTDTPSSYEQYF. Full variable domain (missing parts from reference TRBV7-3 and TRBJ2-7): GAGVSQTPSNKVTEKGKYVELRCDPISGHTALYWYRQSLGQGPEFLIYFQGTGAADDSGLPNDRFFAVRPEGSVSTLKIQRTERGDSAVYLCASSTDTPSSYEQYFGPGTRLTVT.

The chain recombines TRBV7-9 with TRBJ2-1; no clear D gene. The germline V and J ends were trimmed by 0 bases and 7 bases, with 7 bases remaining between them. CDR3 size: 13 residues. Looked up from germline, CDR1 is SEHNR and CDR2 is FQNEAQ (reference sequence). The DNA for the CDR3 is TGTGCCAGCAGCTTAGCGGTAACTAATGAGCAGTTCTTC. Its translation is CASSLAVTNEQFF. Based on the CDR3 plus reference TRBV7-9 and TRBJ2-1, the full variable domain is DTGVSQNPRHKITKRGQNVTFRCDPISEHNRLYWYRQTLGQGPEFLTYFQNEAQLEKSRLLSDRFSAERPKGSFSTLEIQRTEQGDSAMYLCASSLAVTNEQFFGPGTRLTVL.

The chain recombines TRBV27 with TRBJ2-3; 9 bases are a match to TRBD2. Germline V CDR1 and CDR2: MNHEY, SMNVEV (reference sequence). Trimming cost V 3 bases and J 5 bases; bases outside gene matches: 6. This CDR3 has 15 amino acids. The CDR3 spells CASSFLAGSRDTQYF. CDR3 DNA sequence: TGTGCCAGCAGTTTTCTAGCGGGATCTCGAGATACGCAGTATTTT.

The chain employs TRBV7-9 and TRBJ2-3; D is uncertain. Deletions cut 1 base from V and 1 base from J, with 9 bases between. Germline V gene data show CDR1 as SEHNR and CDR2 as FQNEAQ (reference sequence). The CDR3 is 15 amino acids. The CDR3 DNA follows: TGTGCCAGCAGCTTAGGGGCCCTAGGCACAGATACGCAGTATTTT. It is translated as CASSLGALGTDTQYF.

CDR3 DNA sequence: TGTGCCACCAGCAGGGCACCTTCAGTGAGGGTCTCCTACGAGCAGTACTTC. It yields the protein CATSRAPSVRVSYEQYF. The chain recombines TRBV15 with TRBJ2-7, with a weak D call TRBD2 (5 bases). The germline CDR1 and CDR2 sequences are LNHNV and YYDKDF (reference sequence). V shed 3 bases and J shed 0 bases, with 18 bases lying between them. The CDR3 is made up of 17 amino acids.

The chain combines TRBV5-1 with TRBJ2-3, with D hard to call. This CDR3 is built from 15 residues. Germline values: CDR1 SGHRS, CDR2 YFSETQ. Deletions cut 7 bases from V and 5 bases from J, with 20 bases between. The CDR3, as DNA: TGCGCCAGCTCAGAAGGCGGAGAGGTGTTAGATACGCAGTATTTT. Its translation: CASSEGGEVLDTQYF. The full variable domain, rest sourced from reference TRBV5-1 and TRBJ2-3, is KAGVTQTPRYLIKTRGQQVTLSCSPISGHRSVSWYQQTPGQGLQFLFEYFSETQRNKGNFPGRFSGRQFSNSRSEMNVSTLELGDSALYLCASSEGGEVLDTQYFGPGTRLTVL.

This rearrangement joins TRBV12-5 to TRBJ2-5, with 7 bases fitting TRBD1. J lost 5 bases, V lost 5 bases, and 5 bases had no gene match. Germline V gene sequence: CDR1 LGHNT, CDR2 FRNRAP. The CDR3 loop spans 13 amino acids. CDR3 residues: CASGIDRAETQYF. DNA of the CDR3: TGTGCTAGTGGTATTGACAGGGCGGAGACCCAGTACTTC.

The V and J genes are TRBV9 and TRBJ2-3; D might be TRBD2 (6 bases). V shed 0 bases and J shed 7 bases, with 18 bases lying between them. Germline V gene sequence: CDR1 SGDLS, CDR2 YYNGEE. The CDR3 is 16 amino acids. The chain's CDR3 is CASSVVEGRDRNTQYF. In nucleotides, the CDR3 is TGTGCCAGCAGCGTAGTGGAGGGCAGGGATCGTAATACGCAGTATTTT.

The chain's CDR3 is CASSYDGYEQFF. The CDR3 DNA reads as TGTGCCAGCAGTTACGATGGCTATGAGCAGTTCTTC. The chain uses TRBV6-6 and TRBJ2-1; D is ambiguous. This CDR3 has 12 amino acids. Germline CDR1 is MNHNY and CDR2 is SVGAGI (reference sequence). V lost 2 bases and J lost 8, with 7 bases in between.

For this clone: This CDR3 is also generated by other DNA sequences in the sample. The gene calls are TRBV27 and TRBJ2-5; 7 bases map to TRBD1. With V trimmed by 1 base and J by 5 bases, 4 bases remained unmatched. Germline loops: CDR1 MNHEY, CDR2 SMNVEV (reference sequence). There are 14 residues in the CDR3. The CDR3 protein is CASSLLGGGETQYF. CDR3 DNA: TGTGCCAGCAGTTTATTAGGGGGCGGGGAGACCCAGTACTTC.

This clone has just one count. The chain employs TRBV5-4 and TRBJ1-5; unclear D gene. The CDR3 has 14 amino acids. The germline CDR1 and CDR2 sequences are SGHNT and YYREEE (reference sequence). V was shortened by 1 base and J by 2 bases, with 7 bases between the two germline ends. CDR3 bases: TGTGCCAGCAGCTTGATGGGCGGCAATCAGCCCCAGCATTTT. The encoded protein is CASSLMGGNQPQHF.

This chain connects TRBV7-9 to TRBJ1-2, with D maybe TRBD1 (5 bases). The CDR3 runs 13 residues. V was trimmed by 1 base and J by 6 bases, leaving 9 bases between them. Germline CDR1 is SEHNR and CDR2 is FQNEAQ (reference sequence). The CDR3 loop is CASSLGTNNGYTF. The CDR3 DNA follows: TGTGCCAGCAGCTTAGGGACAAATAATGGCTACACCTTC.

This clone was recorded once. This chain joins TRBV6-6 and TRBJ1-4; maybe TRBD1 (5 bases). Trimming removed 6 bases from V and 5 bases from J, with 16 bases in between. The CDR3 loop spans 15 amino acids. Germline V gene data show CDR1 as MNHNY and CDR2 as SVGAGI (reference sequence). The CDR3 protein is CASRPGRLNNEKLFF. CDR3 nucleotides: TGTGCCAGCAGGCCGGGACGGCTAAACAATGAAAAACTGTTTTTT.

The chain joins TRBV4-2 to TRBJ2-7; no reliable D call. Trimming left V 5 bases short and J 6 bases short, with 11 bases between. Germline loops: CDR1 LGHNA, CDR2 YNFKEQ. The length of the CDR3 is 12 residues. CDR3 in amino acids: CASSDLSFEQYF. CDR3 nucleotides: TGTGCCAGCAGCGACCTCTCGTTCGAGCAGTACTTC.

The rearrangement links TRBV6-5 to TRBJ1-2, with 8 bases identical to TRBD1. V was pared by 5 bases and J by 4 bases, with 3 bases of the junction left unmatched. From germline, CDR1 is MNHEY and CDR2 SVGAGI. CDR3 size: 13 residues. CDR3 DNA sequence: TGTGCCAGCAGTACAGGGGGTGGCTATGGCTACACCTTC. It translates to CASSTGGGYGYTF.

The chain is built from TRBV7-8 and TRBJ2-7; the D gene is possibly TRBD2 (5 bases). There are 14 residues in the CDR3. Trimming pared 2 bases from V and 3 bases from J, leaving 11 bases between. The germline CDR1 and CDR2 sequences are SGHVS and FQNEAQ. CDR3 protein: CASSLIVGSYEQYF. The CDR3, as DNA: TGTGCCAGCAGCTTAATCGTGGGGAGCTACGAGCAGTACTTC. Filled out from reference TRBV7-8 and TRBJ2-7, the complete variable domain reads GAGVSQSPRYKVAKRGQDVALRCDPISGHVSLFWYQQALGQGPEFLTYFQNEAQLDKSGLPSDRFFAERPEGSVSTLKIQRTQQEDSAVYLCASSLIVGSYEQYFGPGTRLTVT.